This TCR beta chain was obtained from a study of technical replicates of blood from a few donors. Trimming pared 3 bases from V and 0 bases from J, leaving 8 bases between. The germline CDR1 and CDR2 sequences are KGHSH and LQKENI. The CDR3 is 14 residues long. Assay: immunoSEQ multiplex PCR; the TCRdb copy retains only in-frame clones and omits some. The table lists 75,000 to 100,000 clones, about 95% of them singletons, with 0.33% in the top ten. Source material: T cells isolated from PBMCs. This clonotype was sampled from a human donor in good health. The chain couples TRBV18 to TRBJ1-1, with TRBD1 as a possible D gene (5 bases). The CDR3 protein is CASSPGGVNTEAFF. CDR3 nucleotides: TGTGCCAGCTCACCGGGGGGAGTGAACACTGAAGCTTTCTTT.